This T cell receptor (beta chain) stems from a study of blood T cell repertoires in COVID-19. Study-level information: T cells, B-cell-depleted T cells, or PBMCs provided the cDNA or gDNA that served as material.

Profiled with immunoSEQ multiplex PCR; TCRdb holds only in-frame clones, not every one. The table shows around 380,000 clones, with over 65% occurring only once. The TCR sequence derives from a human donor with acute or convalescent COVID-19. The donor label of this sample is uncertain. The specimen was peripheral blood.

The CDR3 protein is CASSFTGGRGEQYF. Written as DNA, the CDR3 is TGCGCCAGCAGTTTCACAGGGGGCAGGGGCGAGCAGTACTTC. The chain has TRBV5-1 and TRBJ2-7, with TRBD1 matching 9 bases. The V segment lost 5 bases and the J segment 6 bases; nucleotides outside the gene matches: 9. CDR3 length: 14 residues. Looked up from germline, CDR1 is SGHRS and CDR2 is YFSETQ. Full variable domain (outside the CDR3, taken from reference TRBV5-1 and TRBJ2-7): KAGVTQTPRYLIKTRGQQVTLSCSPISGHRSVSWYQQTPGQGLQFLFEYFSETQRNKGNFPGRFSGRQFSNSRSEMNVSTLELGDSALYLCASSFTGGRGEQYFGPGTRLTVT.